Listed below are T cell receptor beta chains from one sample, sequenced in a study of blood T cell repertoires in COVID-19. Sequenced by immunoSEQ multiplex PCR; TCRdb stores in-frame clones only, minus some. This repertoire shows 150,000 to 200,000 clones, around 90% found once; its top ten account for about 7%. Input material: peripheral blood. The receptors come from a man in his forties with acute or convalescent COVID-19. The conserved cysteine and the conserved F or W are not part of the CDR3 here.

>TRBV18|TRBJ2-2
ASSPGLAGSTGELF
>TRBV6-5|TRBJ1-1
ASSYPAGSTEAF
>TRBV28|TRBJ2-5
ASSGPGRKETQY
>TRBV6-5|TRBJ2-7
ASSPTGTSSYEQY
>TRBV28|TRBJ2-7
ASSSGQGYEQY
>TRBV3-1/TRBV3-2|TRBJ1-2
ASSLTLARGAYGYT
>TRBV27|TRBJ1-2
ASSYLRGGVLMYGYT
>TRBV19|TRBJ1-5
ASSIKGTGNGQPQH
>TRBV29-1|TRBJ1-1
SVDSIMNTEAF
>TRBV6-1|TRBJ1-2
ASSPDRSYGYT
>TRBV18|TRBJ1-5
ASSVSTAGILSNQPQH
>TRBV13|TRBJ2-1
ASSPPSGGPNEQF
>TRBV5-8|TRBJ2-3
ASSFPITDTQY
>TRBV27|TRBJ1-4
ASSTRAGGLTNEKLF
>TRBV5-1|TRBJ2-3
ASSRSRWSGGTDTQY
>TRBV7-9|TRBJ1-4
ASSQTGFNEKLF
>TRBV7-9|TRBJ2-7
ASSKPRDTNYEQY
>TRBV5-1|TRBJ1-6
ASSYQGFINSPLH
>TRBV5-1|TRBJ2-2
ASSASGGDGTGELF
>TRBV14|TRBJ2-7
ASSQDSQAIYEQY
>TRBV13|TRBJ2-1
ASSWTGPRHDDEQF
>TRBV9|TRBJ2-2
ASSGTSARELF
>TRBV7-3|TRBJ2-1
ASSLGGGAVNEQF
>TRBV6-5|TRBJ1-5
ASSYNNNQPQH
>TRBV7-9|TRBJ2-3
ASSLSGAGASTDTQY
>TRBV5-1|TRBJ1-4
ASSEQGSEKLF
>TRBV18|TRBJ2-1
ASSPGGGGTYNEQF
>TRBV4-2|TRBJ2-3
ASSQGLADRGTDTQY